Each of the 3 T cell receptor beta chains below was sequenced from the same sample in a study of cytomegalovirus exposure and HLA in healthy donors. PCR used 60 Vbeta primers and 13 Jbeta primers. Assay: immunoSEQ multiplex PCR; the TCRdb copy retains only in-frame clones and omits some. The profile shows 90,000 to 120,000 clones, 77% of them singletons. The material sequenced was PBMCs. The receptors originated from a male donor in good health and CMV-seronegative.

The chain combines TRBV5-1 with TRBJ2-1; TRBD1 matches at 8 bases. V shed 3 bases, J shed 1 base, and the junction held 6 bases outside the gene matches. CDR1 and CDR2 (germline): SGHRS, YFSETQ. The CDR3 consists of 16 residues. CDR3 amino acids: CASSSYRGLSYNEQFF. The CDR3 DNA reads as TGCGCCAGCAGCTCGTACAGGGGGTTGTCCTACAATGAGCAGTTCTTC.

This clone was counted once. The chain has TRBV2 and TRBJ2-7; 8 positions match TRBD1. This CDR3 is built from 14 residues. In germline, CDR1 is SNHLY, CDR2 FYNNEI. V was clipped by 7 bases and J by 0 bases; unmatched bases: 5. CDR3 sequence reads: CASKGQAISYEQYF. The CDR3 DNA reads TGTGCCAGCAAGGGACAGGCAATCTCCTACGAGCAGTACTTC.

The genes are TRBV5-1 and TRBJ2-5; D may be TRBD2 (6 bases). Gene TRBJ2-7 matches the end of the DNA better, so the J call may be wrong. The germline gives CDR1 SGHRS, CDR2 YFSETQ. This CDR3 contains 14 residues. The CDR3 loop is CASSFGREVYEQYF. Here the CDR3 DNA reads TGCGCCAGCAGCTTTGGCAGGGAGGTCTACGAGCAGTACTTC.